This TCR beta chain was recovered during a study of blood T cell repertoires in COVID-19. V was shortened by 0 bases and J by 11 bases, with 22 bases between the two germline ends. CDR3 length: 16 residues. Germline CDR1 is LGHNA and CDR2 is YNFKEQ. Data came from immunoSEQ multiplex PCR; TCRdb stores just in-frame clones and leaves some out. The sample lists 100,000 or so clones, around 76% occurring once. V gene TRBV4-2 combines with J gene TRBJ1-1; tentative D call: TRBD1 (6 bases). The sample consisted of peripheral blood. The clonotype comes from a woman aged 70 to 79 with acute or convalescent COVID-19. The CDR3 nucleotides are TGTGCCAGCAGCCAAGATCTTAACAGGGCCGGGGTCAGGGCTTTCTTT. Protein sequence: CASSQDLNRAGVRAFF.